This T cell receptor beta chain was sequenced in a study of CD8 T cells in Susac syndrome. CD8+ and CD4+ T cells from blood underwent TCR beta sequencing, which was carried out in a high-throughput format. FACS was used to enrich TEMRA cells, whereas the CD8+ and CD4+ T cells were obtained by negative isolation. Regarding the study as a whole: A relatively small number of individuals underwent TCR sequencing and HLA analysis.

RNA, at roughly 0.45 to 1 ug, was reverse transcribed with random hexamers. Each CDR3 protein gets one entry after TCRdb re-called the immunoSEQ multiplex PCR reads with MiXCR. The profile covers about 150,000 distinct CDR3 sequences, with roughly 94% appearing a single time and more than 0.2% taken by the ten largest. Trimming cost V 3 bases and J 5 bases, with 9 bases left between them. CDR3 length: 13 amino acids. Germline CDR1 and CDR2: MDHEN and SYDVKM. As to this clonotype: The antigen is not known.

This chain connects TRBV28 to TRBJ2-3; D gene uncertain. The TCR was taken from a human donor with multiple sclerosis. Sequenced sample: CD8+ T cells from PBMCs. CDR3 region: CASSFQKVDTQYF. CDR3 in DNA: TGTGCCAGCAGTTTTCAAAAGGTAGATACGCAGTATTTT.